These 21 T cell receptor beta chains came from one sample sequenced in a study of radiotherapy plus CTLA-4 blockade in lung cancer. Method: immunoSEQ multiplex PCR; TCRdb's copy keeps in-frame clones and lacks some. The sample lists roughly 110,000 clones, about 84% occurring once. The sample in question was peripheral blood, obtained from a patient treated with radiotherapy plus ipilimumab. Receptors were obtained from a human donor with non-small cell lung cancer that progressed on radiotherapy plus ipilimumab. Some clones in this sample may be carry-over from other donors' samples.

CDR3 coding DNA: TGCGCCAGCAGCCAAAAGAGAGCGGGGGTTACAGATACGCAGTATTTT. Amino acids: CASSQKRAGVTDTQYF. V and J are TRBV4-3 and TRBJ2-3; 8 bases line up with TRBD2. The CDR3 loop spans 16 amino acids. V lost 2 bases, J lost 3 bases, and 7 bases stayed unmatched. Looked up from germline, CDR1 is LGHNA and CDR2 is YSLEER.

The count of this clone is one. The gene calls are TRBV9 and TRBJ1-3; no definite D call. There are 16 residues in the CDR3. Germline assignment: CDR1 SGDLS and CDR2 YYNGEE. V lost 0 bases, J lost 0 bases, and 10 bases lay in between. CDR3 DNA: TGTGCCAGCAGCGTAGAGACCGGACGCTCTGGAAACACCATATATTTT. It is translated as CASSVETGRSGNTIYF.

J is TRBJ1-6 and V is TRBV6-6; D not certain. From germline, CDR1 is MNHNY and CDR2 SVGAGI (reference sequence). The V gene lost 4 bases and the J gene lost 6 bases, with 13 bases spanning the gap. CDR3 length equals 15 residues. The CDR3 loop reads CASSFPTDLNSPLHF. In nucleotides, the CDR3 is TGTGCCAGCAGTTTTCCGACCGATCTTAATTCACCCCTCCACTTT.

The CDR3 here is CASGWGARYEQYF. CDR3 nucleotide sequence: TGTGCCAGCGGCTGGGGGGCCCGGTACGAGCAGTACTTC. This chain uses TRBV5-6 with TRBJ2-7; the D call may be TRBD1 or TRBD2 (6 bases each). Germline lookup yields CDR1 SGHDT and CDR2 YYEEEE. Trimming left V 7 bases short and J 4 bases short, with 15 bases between. The CDR3 runs 13 residues.

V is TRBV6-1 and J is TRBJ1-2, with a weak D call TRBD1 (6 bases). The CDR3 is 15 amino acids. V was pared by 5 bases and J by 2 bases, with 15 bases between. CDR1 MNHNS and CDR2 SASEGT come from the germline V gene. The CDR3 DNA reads TGTGCCAGCAGTTTGGTGGGGGCCCGGAACTATGGCTACACCTTC. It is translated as CASSLVGARNYGYTF.

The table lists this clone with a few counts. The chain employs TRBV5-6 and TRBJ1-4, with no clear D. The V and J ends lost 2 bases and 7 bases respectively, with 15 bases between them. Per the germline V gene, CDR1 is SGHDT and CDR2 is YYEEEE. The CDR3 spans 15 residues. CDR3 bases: TGTGCCAGCAGCTTTACGGACCCCTCGGGTGAAAAACTGTTTTTT. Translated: CASSFTDPSGEKLFF.

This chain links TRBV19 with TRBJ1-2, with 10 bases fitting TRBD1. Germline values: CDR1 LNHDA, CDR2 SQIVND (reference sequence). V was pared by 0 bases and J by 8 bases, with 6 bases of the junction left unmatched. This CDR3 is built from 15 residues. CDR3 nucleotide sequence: TGTGCCAGTAGTATAGATCGGACAGGGGGAGGAGGCTACACCTTC. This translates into CASSIDRTGGGGYTF. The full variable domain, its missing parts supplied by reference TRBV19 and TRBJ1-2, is DGGITQSPKYLFRKEGQNVTLSCEQNLNHDAMYWYRQDPGQGLRLIYYSQIVNDFQKGDIAEGYSVSREKKESFPLTVTSAQKNPTAFYLCASSIDRTGGGGYTFGSGTRLTVV.

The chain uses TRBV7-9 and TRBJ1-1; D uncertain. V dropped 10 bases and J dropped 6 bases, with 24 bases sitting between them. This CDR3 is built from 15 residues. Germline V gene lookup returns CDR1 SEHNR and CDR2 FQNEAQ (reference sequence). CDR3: CAISRGILSVPEAFF. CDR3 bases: TGTGCCATCTCCAGAGGTATCCTTTCAGTCCCTGAAGCTTTCTTT.

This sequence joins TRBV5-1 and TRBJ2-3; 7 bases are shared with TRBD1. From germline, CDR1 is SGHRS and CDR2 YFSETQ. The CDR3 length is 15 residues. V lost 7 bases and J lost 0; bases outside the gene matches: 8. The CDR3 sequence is CASSGTEISTDTQYF. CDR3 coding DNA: TGCGCCAGCTCCGGGACAGAGATTAGCACAGATACGCAGTATTTT.

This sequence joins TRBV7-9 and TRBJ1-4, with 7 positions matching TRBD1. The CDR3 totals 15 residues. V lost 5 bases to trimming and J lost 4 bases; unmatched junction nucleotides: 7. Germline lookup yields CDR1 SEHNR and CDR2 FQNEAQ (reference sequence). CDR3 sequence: CASSPNRGDNEKLFF. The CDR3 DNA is TGTGCCAGCAGCCCCAACAGGGGCGATAATGAAAAACTGTTTTTT.

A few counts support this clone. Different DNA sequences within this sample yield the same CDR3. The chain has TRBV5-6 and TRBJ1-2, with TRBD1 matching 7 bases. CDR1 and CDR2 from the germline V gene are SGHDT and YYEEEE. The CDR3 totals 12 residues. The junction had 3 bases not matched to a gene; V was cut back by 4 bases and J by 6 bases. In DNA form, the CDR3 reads TGTGCCAGCAGCCTAGGACAGGATGGCTACACCTTC. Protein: CASSLGQDGYTF.

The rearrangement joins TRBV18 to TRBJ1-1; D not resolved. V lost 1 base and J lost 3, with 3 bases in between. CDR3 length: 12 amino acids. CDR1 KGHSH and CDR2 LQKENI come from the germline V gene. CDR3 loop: CASSPLYTEAFF. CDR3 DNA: TGTGCCAGCTCACCACTTTACACTGAAGCTTTCTTT.

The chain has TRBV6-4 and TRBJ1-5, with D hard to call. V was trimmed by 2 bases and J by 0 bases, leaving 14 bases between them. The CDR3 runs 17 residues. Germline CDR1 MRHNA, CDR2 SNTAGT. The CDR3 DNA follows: TGTGCCAGCAGTGACCCATCCAGGACTCTTAGCAATCAGCCCCAGCATTTT. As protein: CASSDPSRTLSNQPQHF.

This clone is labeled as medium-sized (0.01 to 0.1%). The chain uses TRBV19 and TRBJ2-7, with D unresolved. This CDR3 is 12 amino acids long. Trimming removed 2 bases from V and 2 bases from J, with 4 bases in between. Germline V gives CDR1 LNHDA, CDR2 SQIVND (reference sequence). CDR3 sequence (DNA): TGTGCCAGTAGTATACAAACCTACGAGCAGTACTTC. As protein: CASSIQTYEQYF.

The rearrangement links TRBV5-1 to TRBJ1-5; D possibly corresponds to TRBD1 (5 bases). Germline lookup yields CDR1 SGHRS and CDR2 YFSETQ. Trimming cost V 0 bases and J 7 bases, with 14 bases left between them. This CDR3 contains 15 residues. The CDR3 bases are TGCGCCAGCAGCTTGGGGGCCCAGGGCGGACAGCCCCAGCATTTT. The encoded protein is CASSLGAQGGQPQHF.

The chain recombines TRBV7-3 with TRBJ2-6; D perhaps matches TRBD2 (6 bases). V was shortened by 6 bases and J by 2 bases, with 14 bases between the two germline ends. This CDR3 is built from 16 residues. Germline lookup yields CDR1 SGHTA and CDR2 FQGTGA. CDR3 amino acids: CASSLKPGAGANVLTF. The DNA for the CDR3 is TGTGCCAGCAGTCTAAAACCGGGGGCTGGGGCCAACGTCCTGACTTTC.

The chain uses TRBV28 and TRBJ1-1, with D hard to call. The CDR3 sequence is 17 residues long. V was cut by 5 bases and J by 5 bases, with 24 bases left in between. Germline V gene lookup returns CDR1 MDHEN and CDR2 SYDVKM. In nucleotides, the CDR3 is TGTGCCAGCAGTAAAACCCTCATGAACAGTTATGGAACTGAAGCTTTCTTT. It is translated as CASSKTLMNSYGTEAFF.

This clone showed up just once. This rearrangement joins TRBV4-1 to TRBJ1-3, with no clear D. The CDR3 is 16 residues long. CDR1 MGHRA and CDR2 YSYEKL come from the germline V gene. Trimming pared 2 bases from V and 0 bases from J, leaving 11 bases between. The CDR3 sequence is CASSQFGVSSGNTIYF. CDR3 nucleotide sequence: TGCGCCAGCAGCCAATTTGGCGTCAGCTCTGGAAACACCATATATTTT.

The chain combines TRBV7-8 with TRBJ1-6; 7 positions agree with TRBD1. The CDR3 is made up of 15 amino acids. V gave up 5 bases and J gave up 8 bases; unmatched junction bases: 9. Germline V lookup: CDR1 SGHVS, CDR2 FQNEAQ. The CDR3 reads CASSAQGGLDSPLHF. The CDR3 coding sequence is TGTGCCAGCAGCGCTCAAGGGGGCCTCGATTCACCCCTCCACTTT.

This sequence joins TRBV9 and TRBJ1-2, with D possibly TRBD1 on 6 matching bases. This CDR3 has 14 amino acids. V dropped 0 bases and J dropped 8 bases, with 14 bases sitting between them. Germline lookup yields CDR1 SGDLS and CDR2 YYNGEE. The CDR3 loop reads CASSVETGFYGYTF. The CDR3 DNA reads TGTGCCAGCAGCGTAGAAACAGGGTTTTACGGCTACACCTTC.

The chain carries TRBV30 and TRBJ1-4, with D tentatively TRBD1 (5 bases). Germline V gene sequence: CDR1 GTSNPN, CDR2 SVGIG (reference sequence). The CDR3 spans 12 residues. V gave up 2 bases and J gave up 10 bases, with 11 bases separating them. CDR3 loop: CAWSRDLGKLFF. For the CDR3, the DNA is TGTGCCTGGAGTCGGGACTTGGGAAAACTGTTTTTT.